The sequence of this TCR beta chain was determined in a study of spatial heterogeneity in lung cancer. About the study: Averaged across combinations, each unique TCR and UMI pairing appeared more than ten times in raw reads, which were uncorrected.

Single TCR cDNA molecules each had their own unique molecular identifier. A single record per CDR3 protein comes from TCRdb applying MiXCR to the 5' RACE reads. The sample holds 9,500 to 11,000 distinct CDR3 sequences; roughly 6.2% are singletons and the top ten take 25% to 30%. Whole-study findings and limits: Among blood samples, ubiquitous expanded tumor TCRs appeared more at resection than at follow-up.

Time point noted: sample taken at primary tumor resection. Researchers sequenced whole RNA taken from tumor, nontumor lung or frozen PBMC without sorting. CDR1 and CDR2 from the germline V gene are DFQATT and SNEGSKA (reference sequence). The V gene lost 1 base and the J gene lost 6 bases, with 10 bases spanning the gap. This CDR3 has 12 residues. Regarding this clonotype: The antigen remains undetermined. As an off-target read in a library built for alpha chains, this beta chain has a frequency of little significance.

The sequences come from PBMCs, collected at surgery. The chain employs TRBV20-1 and TRBJ2-7, with a weak D call TRBD2 (6 bases). The receptor's source is a male donor with early-stage non-small cell lung cancer. Here the CDR3 DNA reads TGCAGTGCTAGAGCTCCCGGGGGCGAGCAGTACTTC. It translates to CSARAPGGEQYF.